This record concerns one TCR beta chain sequence. No antigen is known for it. This may be a read error, as it is one base from a much larger clone. The sample belongs to a study of blood T cells in healthy people across ages. Study-wide points: Estimated diversity that came from one million T cells was considered an underestimate. A roughly linear fall in TCR beta diversity per million T cells was seen with increasing age.

Then a second PCR, running about 6 to 11 cycles, was carried out with a sample-barcoded 5' primer and a J-beta primer mix. The authors tagged each cDNA molecule using a template-switch adaptor with 12 random nucleotides. TCRdb used MiXCR to reprocess the 5' RACE reads, holding one entry per CDR3 protein. The table has around 870,000 distinct CDR3 sequences, about 28% seen once. Germline lookup yields CDR1 SNHLY and CDR2 FYNNEI. The CDR3 loop spans 12 amino acids. The receptor was derived from a woman older than 75 in good health. V gene TRBV2 combines with J gene TRBJ2-7, with no clear D. The sequencing sample was made of blood. DNA of the CDR3: TGTGCCAGCAGTGAGAATTCCTACGAGCGGTACTTC. This translates into CASSENSYERYF.